A selection of T cell receptor beta chains follows, all from one sample in a study of blood T cell repertoires in COVID-19. Sequencing used immunoSEQ multiplex PCR; TCRdb keeps in-frame clones, though not all of them. The sample shows roughly 68,000 clones, roughly four fifths of them seen only once. The specimen was peripheral blood. These TCRs come from a man in his fifties or sixties with COVID-19, enrolled during active disease. Both conserved end residues are part of each CDR3. D genes are given only for firm matches. Only some rows state a clone size, as once, few, many or a class for expanded clones.

abundance	v_gene	d_gene	j_gene	len	CDR3nt	CDR3aa
once	TRBV9	TRBD1	TRBJ1-2	14	TGTGCCAGCAGCAGAGAGGACAGGGGCTATGGCTACACCTTC	CASSREDRGYGYTF
.	TRBV2	.	TRBJ2-1	15	TGTGCCAGCAGTGCCCAAGGGGGGGCCTACAATGAGCAGTTCTTC	CASSAQGGAYNEQFF
.	TRBV30	.	TRBJ2-3	15	TGTGCCTGGAACTTAGACAGCTACAGCACAGATACGCAGTATTTT	CAWNLDSYSTDTQYF
once	TRBV7-9	TRBD2	TRBJ2-2	16	TGTGCCAGCAGCCCTAGCGGGGGCGGGGCCACCGGGGAGCTGTTTTTT	CASSPSGGGATGELFF
few	TRBV12-3/TRBV12-4	.	TRBJ2-3	12	TGTGCCAGCAGATTCGAGTCGGATACGCAGTATTTT	CASRFESDTQYF
.	TRBV5-6	TRBD1	TRBJ2-1	15	TGTGCCAGCAGCTTTGGGGACAGGGGATACAATGAGCAGTTCTTC	CASSFGDRGYNEQFF
once	TRBV7-9	TRBD2	TRBJ2-1	13	TGTGCCAGCAGCACCCGACTAGCGAATGAGCAGTTCTTC	CASSTRLANEQFF
.	TRBV9	.	TRBJ2-2	16	TGTGCCAGCAGCGTAGGTCCAGGAATTAACACCGGGGAGCTGTTTTTT	CASSVGPGINTGELFF
.	TRBV5-1	.	TRBJ1-3	16	TGCGCCAGCAGCTTGGGACAGTTCCACTCTGGAAACACCATATATTTT	CASSLGQFHSGNTIYF
few	TRBV28	.	TRBJ2-2	12	TGTGCCAGCAGTTCGCGGGCCGGGGAGCTGTTTTTT	CASSSRAGELFF
few	TRBV28	.	TRBJ2-7	13	TGTGCCAGCAGTTTCGGGGGTCCCTACGAGCAGTACTTC	CASSFGGPYEQYF
few	TRBV7-6	TRBD2	TRBJ2-1	16	TGTGCCAGCAGCCGGGGGGGGGCTAGAAGGAACAATGAGCAGTTCTTC	CASSRGGARRNNEQFF
.	TRBV11-2	.	TRBJ2-3	14	TGTGCCAGCAGCTTTTTACAGGTCACAGATACGCAGTATTTT	CASSFLQVTDTQYF
.	TRBV25-1	TRBD1	TRBJ2-2	14	TGTGCCAGCAGCAGACAGGGGTCGGCCGGGGAGCTGTTTTTT	CASSRQGSAGELFF
.	TRBV19	.	TRBJ1-1	14	TGTGCCAGTAGTACCCCCGGGGGGGGGACTGAAGCTTTCTTT	CASSTPGGGTEAFF
.	TRBV21-1	.	TRBJ1-2	16	TGTGCCAGCAGCCCCCCGGAAGGCCCGGAGGACTATGGCTACACCTTC	CASSPPEGPEDYGYTF
.	TRBV7-3	TRBD2	TRBJ2-1	15	TGTGCCAGCAGCTTAGTACCAAGCGGGGGCGATGAGCAGTTCTTC	CASSLVPSGGDEQFF
.	TRBV18	.	TRBJ2-7	13	TGTGCCAGCTCACCGGCAGGGCAGTACGAGCAGTACTTC	CASSPAGQYEQYF
few	TRBV20-1	.	TRBJ1-2	10	TGCAGCGGGTGGTTCTATGGCTACACCTTC	CSGWFYGYTF
once	TRBV5-5	TRBD1	TRBJ2-7	14	TGTGCCAGCAGCGTCGGGACAGGGGATCGCGAGCAGTACTTC	CASSVGTGDREQYF
.	TRBV5-1	TRBD1	TRBJ1-5	15	TGCGCCAGCAGCCCGGGACAGGGGATGGAACAGCCCCAGCATTTT	CASSPGQGMEQPQHF
.	TRBV3-1/TRBV3-2	.	TRBJ2-7	16	TGTGCCAGCAGCCAAGATTTTGGTTCCTGGCCCCGCGAGCAGTACTTC	CASSQDFGSWPREQYF
.	TRBV28	.	TRBJ1-3	18	TGTGCCAGCAGTTTATCGGCGGGAGGGGGTCGCTCTGGAAACACCATATATTTT	CASSLSAGGGRSGNTIYF
.	TRBV5-5	TRBD1	TRBJ2-2	16	TGTGCCAGCAGCAGACCGGGACAGGGGCCCACCGGGGAGCTGTTTTTT	CASSRPGQGPTGELFF
few	TRBV18	.	TRBJ2-3	14	TGTGCCAGCTCACCACCCGTCGGGGGTGAGACGCAGTATTTT	CASSPPVGGETQYF
.	TRBV21-1	.	TRBJ2-1	16	TGTGCCAGCAGCCTCGTCGGGTCAAAACCCCTATGCGAGCAGTTCTTC	CASSLVGSKPLCEQFF
once	TRBV15	.	TRBJ1-6	11	TGTGCCACCAGCAGTGCGGGGACCCTCCACTTT	CATSSAGTLHF
many	TRBV14	.	TRBJ2-1	15	TGTGCCAGCAGCCAAGATTGGTCGGGTCACAATGAGCAGTTCTTC	CASSQDWSGHNEQFF
few	TRBV13	TRBD1	TRBJ2-7	15	TGTGCCAGCAGCAATCCGGGACAGGAGGGGATGACGCAGTACTTC	CASSNPGQEGMTQYF
.	TRBV6-5	TRBD1	TRBJ2-2	15	TGTGCCAGCAGTCGACAGGGAGAAAACACCGGGGAGCTGTTTTTT	CASSRQGENTGELFF
.	TRBV11-2	.	TRBJ2-1	15	TGTGCCAGCAGCCCCTACCGGGACGGGAGCAATGAGCAGTTCTTC	CASSPYRDGSNEQFF
.	TRBV19	TRBD2	TRBJ2-2	14	TGTGCCAGTAGACTAGCGGGAGGTACCGGGGAGCTGTTTTTT	CASRLAGGTGELFF
.	TRBV6-5	TRBD1	TRBJ1-6	15	TGTGCCAGCAGAACCGGACAGGGGGAGAATTCACCCCTCCACTTT	CASRTGQGENSPLHF
.	TRBV11-3	.	TRBJ2-7	18	TGTGCCAGCAGCTTAATGGTTTTGGGGCTATCCCTCTCCTACGAGCAGTACTTC	CASSLMVLGLSLSYEQYF
.	TRBV19	TRBD1	TRBJ1-1	15	TGTGCCAGTAGTATGAACAGGGGGGTGAACACTGAAGCTTTCTTT	CASSMNRGVNTEAFF
.	TRBV7-3	TRBD2	TRBJ2-1	15	TGTGCCAGCAGCTTGGGGACTAGCGGTGGCAATGAGCAGTTCTTC	CASSLGTSGGNEQFF
.	TRBV2	.	TRBJ1-5	12	TGTGCCAGCAGTGAGAGGGTTCAGCCCCAGCATTTT	CASSERVQPQHF
.	TRBV4-1	.	TRBJ1-4	16	TGCGCCAGCAGCCAAGATGCCAGGGGACCTAATGAAAAACTGTTTTTT	CASSQDARGPNEKLFF
.	TRBV28	.	TRBJ1-2	13	TGTGCCAGCAGCCCCGGGACAACCTATGGCTACACCTTC	CASSPGTTYGYTF
.	TRBV10-3	TRBD1	TRBJ2-7	15	TGTGCCATCAGAACAGACAGGGGTACATCCTACGAGCAGTACTTC	CAIRTDRGTSYEQYF
.	TRBV29-1	.	TRBJ1-4	13	TGCAGCGTTCACTCGGGGGGGGCTGAAAAACTGTTTTTT	CSVHSGGAEKLFF
.	TRBV5-6	TRBD2	TRBJ2-5	13	TGTGCCAGCAGCTTAGAAGCGGGAGGGCCTCAGTACTTC	CASSLEAGGPQYF
.	TRBV2	TRBD2	TRBJ2-1	14	TGTGCCAGCACAACTAGCGGGGGGGCCAATGAGCAGTTCTTC	CASTTSGGANEQFF
.	TRBV10-1	.	TRBJ2-5	13	TGCGCCAGCAGTCGCGGACAGAAAGAGACCCAGTACTTC	CASSRGQKETQYF
.	TRBV21-1	.	TRBJ2-4	17	TGTGCCAGCAGCAACGACCCCAGGGGCTTGGGCAAAAACATTCAGTACTTC	CASSNDPRGLGKNIQYF
.	TRBV27	.	TRBJ1-3	15	TGTGCCAGCAGTGGTTTGGGTCCAGGTTTTTTCCCCATATATTTT	CASSGLGPGFFPIYF
.	TRBV5-5	.	TRBJ2-6	17	TGTGCCAGCAGCGCCGAGGTCTTCCCGCGGGGGGCCAACGTCCTGACTTTC	CASSAEVFPRGANVLTF
.	TRBV4-2	.	TRBJ2-5	15	TGTGCCAGCAGCCAAGATGAAGGTACGGGGGAGACCCAGTACTTC	CASSQDEGTGETQYF